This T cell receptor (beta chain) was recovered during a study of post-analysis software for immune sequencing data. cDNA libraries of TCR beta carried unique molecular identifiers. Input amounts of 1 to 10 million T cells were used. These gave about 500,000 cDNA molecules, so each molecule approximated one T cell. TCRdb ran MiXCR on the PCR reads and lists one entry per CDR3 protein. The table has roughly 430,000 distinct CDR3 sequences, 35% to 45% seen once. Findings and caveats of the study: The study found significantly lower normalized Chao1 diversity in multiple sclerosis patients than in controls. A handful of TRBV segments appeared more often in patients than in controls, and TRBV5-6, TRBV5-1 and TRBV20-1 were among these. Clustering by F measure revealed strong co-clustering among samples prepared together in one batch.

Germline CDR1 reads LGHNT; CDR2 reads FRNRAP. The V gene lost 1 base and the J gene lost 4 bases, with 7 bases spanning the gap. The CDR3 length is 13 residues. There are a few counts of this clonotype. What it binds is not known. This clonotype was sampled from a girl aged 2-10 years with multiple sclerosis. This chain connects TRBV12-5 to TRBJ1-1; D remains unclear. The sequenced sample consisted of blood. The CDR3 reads CASGLGDFTEAFF. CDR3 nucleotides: TGTGCTAGTGGTTTGGGGGATTTCACTGAAGCTTTCTTT.